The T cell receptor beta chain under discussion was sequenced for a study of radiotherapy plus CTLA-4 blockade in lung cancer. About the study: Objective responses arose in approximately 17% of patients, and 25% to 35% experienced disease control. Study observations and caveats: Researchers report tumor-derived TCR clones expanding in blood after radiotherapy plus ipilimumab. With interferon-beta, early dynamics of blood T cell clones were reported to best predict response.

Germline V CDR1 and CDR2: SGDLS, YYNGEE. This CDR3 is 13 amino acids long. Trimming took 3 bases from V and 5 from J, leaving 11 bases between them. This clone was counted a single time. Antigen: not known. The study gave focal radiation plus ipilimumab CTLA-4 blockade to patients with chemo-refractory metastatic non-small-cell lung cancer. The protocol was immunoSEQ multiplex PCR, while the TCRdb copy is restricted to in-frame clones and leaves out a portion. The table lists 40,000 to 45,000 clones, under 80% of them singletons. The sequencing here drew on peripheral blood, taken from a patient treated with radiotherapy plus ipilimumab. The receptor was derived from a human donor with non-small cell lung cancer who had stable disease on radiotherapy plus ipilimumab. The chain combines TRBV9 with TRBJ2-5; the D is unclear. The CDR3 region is CASSGARAETQYF. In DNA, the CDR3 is TGTGCCAGCAGCGGGGCTCGCGCGGAGACCCAGTACTTC.